The source of this T cell receptor (beta chain) is a study of shared clonotypes between healthy human individuals. Whole-study context: Used for every donor were three CD4 naive, three CD4 memory, two CD8 naive and one CD8 memory plate.

This clone was seen once. Measured with immunoSEQ multiplex PCR; TCRdb has only the in-frame clones, and not every one. This sample has fewer than 850,000 clones, with about 96% found just once. This CDR3 has 14 amino acids. The V gene's germline CDR1 is SEHNR and CDR2 FQNEAQ (reference sequence). The V end lost 2 bases, the J end lost 5 bases, and 12 bases lay between the germline ends. Naive-designated CD8 cells lacked CD45RO, were positively enriched for CCR7, and omitted terminally differentiated effector memory CD45RA+ cells. The V call is TRBV7-9, the J call TRBJ2-5; D is perhaps TRBD1 (5 bases). The TCR comes from a man younger than 45 in good health. The material sequenced was naive CD8+ T cells sorted from blood. The DNA for the CDR3 is TGTGCCAGCAGCTTAAGGGGTTTCGGGGAGACCCAGTACTTC. Its protein product is CASSLRGFGETQYF.